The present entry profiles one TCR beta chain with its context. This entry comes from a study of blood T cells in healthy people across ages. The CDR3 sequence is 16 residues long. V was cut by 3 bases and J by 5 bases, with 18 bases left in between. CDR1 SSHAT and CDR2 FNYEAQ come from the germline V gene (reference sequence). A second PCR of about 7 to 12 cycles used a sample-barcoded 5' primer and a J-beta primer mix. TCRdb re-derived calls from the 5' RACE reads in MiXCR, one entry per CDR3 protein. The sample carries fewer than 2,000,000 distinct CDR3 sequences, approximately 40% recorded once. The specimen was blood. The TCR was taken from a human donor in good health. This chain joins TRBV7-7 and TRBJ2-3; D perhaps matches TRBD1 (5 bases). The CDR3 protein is CASSLAARVQLDTQYF. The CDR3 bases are TGTGCCAGCAGCTTGGCTGCCAGGGTTCAGTTAGATACGCAGTATTTT.